This TCR beta chain was obtained from a study of blood T cell repertoires in COVID-19. At the level of the study: Whether acute or convalescent, the COVID-19 samples came from the United States, Italy and Spain.

The repertoire was sequenced with immunoSEQ multiplex PCR; TCRdb's copy has only in-frame clones and lacks some. The table has roughly 300,000 clones, around 83% seen once. The V end lost 8 bases, the J end lost 6 bases, and 11 bases lay between the germline ends. CDR1 MDHEN and CDR2 SYDVKM come from the germline V gene. The length of the CDR3 is 12 residues. The V gene is TRBV28, the J gene TRBJ2-1, with D perhaps TRBD1 (7 bases). Sequencing was done on a sample of peripheral blood. This sequence originates from a woman aged 50 to 65 with acute or convalescent COVID-19. The CDR3 nucleotides read TGTGCCAGCCGGCAGGGGGGCAATGAGCAGTTCTTC. Protein sequence: CASRQGGNEQFF.